This is a list of T cell receptor beta chains from one sample in a study of blood T cells in healthy people across ages. In TCRdb, the 5' RACE reads were re-called with MiXCR into one record per CDR3 protein. The sample lists roughly 550,000 distinct CDR3 sequences, around 24% occurring once. The same specimen was also included in a second study, on T cells of mothers and their children.

The sample comprised blood. Receptor source: a boy aged 5-17 years in good health. CDR3s include the opening cysteine and the closing phenylalanine or tryptophan. The D gene is left open where the match is weak. Size is omitted from some rows. Given values are once, few, many or a class for expanded clones.

TRBV5-1	TRBJ1-2	-	-	TGCGCCAGCAGCCCTGAGGGCTTGGGTGACTATGGCTACACCTTC	CASSPEGLGDYGYTF
TRBV20-1	TRBJ2-4	-	-	TGCAGTGTAGTAGGCGGGATGGCCTTAGGGGACATTCAGTACTTC	CSVVGGMALGDIQYF
TRBV25-1	TRBJ1-1	-	-	TGTGCCAGCAGTGACAAGACCTTAGAAGCTTTCTTT	CASSDKTLEAFF
TRBV28	TRBJ1-1	-	many	TGTGCCAGCAGTTTAACAGGGTACAACACTGAAGCTTTCTTT	CASSLTGYNTEAFF
TRBV28	TRBJ2-4	-	-	TGTGCCAGCAGTTTATCAACAGGGAGAGTGGCCAAAAACATTCAGTACTTC	CASSLSTGRVAKNIQYF
TRBV29-1	TRBJ2-5	-	few	TGCAGTGACCGGTCGCAACAGTTAGAGACCCAGTACTTC	CSDRSQQLETQYF
TRBV3-1	TRBJ2-5	-	-	TGTGCCAGCAGCTCCGGTGGAGGGTTCCAAGAGACCCAGTACTTC	CASSSGGGFQETQYF
TRBV4-3	TRBJ1-3	-	many	TGCGCCAGCAGCCAAGTTATGTCTTACTCTGGAAACACCATATATTTT	CASSQVMSYSGNTIYF
TRBV9	TRBJ2-5	TRBD2	-	TGTGCCAGCAGCGTAGGGACTAGCGGGGGGATTCGGGAGACCCAGTACTTC	CASSVGTSGGIRETQYF
TRBV4-3	TRBJ2-7	-	many	TGCGCCAGCAGCCTCCGTGGGGGGGCTGGGGAGCAGTACTTC	CASSLRGGAGEQYF
TRBV6-2/TRBV6-3	TRBJ2-6	-	-	TGTGCCAGCAGTTACTCGATACAGGGTGGTGGGGCCAACGTCCTGACTTTC	CASSYSIQGGGANVLTF
TRBV7-6	TRBJ2-3	TRBD2	few	TGTGCCAGCAGCGAAGACGGGACTAGCGGGGGCTCTCAGTATTTT	CASSEDGTSGGSQYF
TRBV7-2	TRBJ2-7	TRBD2	few	TGTGCCAGCAGCTTAACCCCCCCTAGGGGCGGGAGGCAGTACTTC	CASSLTPPRGGRQYF
TRBV29-1	TRBJ1-4	-	-	TGCAGCGTTGAAGGCGGCGGGGCCGAAAAACTGTTTTTT	CSVEGGGAEKLFF
TRBV9	TRBJ1-5	-	-	TGTGCCAGCAGCGTAGACGTGCTGATACAGCCCCAGCATTTT	CASSVDVLIQPQHF
TRBV2	TRBJ2-2	-	few	TGTGCCAGCGGCATGGGGAGCGGGGAGCTGTTTTTT	CASGMGSGELFF
TRBV4-3	TRBJ2-1	TRBD1	few	TGCGCCAGCAGCCTCGTCCCGGGACAGGGAACCGAGCAGTTCTTC	CASSLVPGQGTEQFF
TRBV6-1	TRBJ1-2	-	-	TGTGCCAGCAGCACCGCCACACAGGGCAAGTTGGGATATGGCTACACCTTC	CASSTATQGKLGYGYTF
TRBV7-2	TRBJ2-1	-	many	TGTGCCAGCAGCTTAGCGGGAGTCTCCTACAATGAGCAGTTCTTC	CASSLAGVSYNEQFF
TRBV7-2	TRBJ2-3	TRBD1	few	TGTGCCAGCAGCTTGGGACAGGGGGCGAGGACAGATACGCAGTATTTT	CASSLGQGARTDTQYF
TRBV7-3	TRBJ1-1	-	few	TGTGCCAGCAGCTTACTATGGGGGACTGAAGCTTTCTTT	CASSLLWGTEAFF
TRBV5-6	TRBJ2-7	TRBD1	few	TGTGCCAGCAGCGCTGACCGGGACAGGGGTTGGTACGAGCAGTACTTC	CASSADRDRGWYEQYF
TRBV7-2	TRBJ1-4	-	-	TGTGCCAGCAGGCCTGACAGCGTGGGGGGAGGGAGTGAAAAACTGTTTTTT	CASRPDSVGGGSEKLFF
TRBV20-1	TRBJ2-1	-	many	TGCAGTGCCAGCCGAAGCTCCTACAATGAGCAGTTCTTC	CSASRSSYNEQFF
TRBV29-1	TRBJ2-5	-	-	TGCAGCGCCGAGCTTGGGGAGACCCAGTACTTC	CSAELGETQYF
TRBV20-1	TRBJ2-4	TRBD2	-	TGCAGTGCCCCGGGACTAGCGGGGGGGCCGGTCAAAAACATTCAGTACTTC	CSAPGLAGGPVKNIQYF
TRBV3-1	TRBJ2-7	-	few	TGTGCCAGCAGCCATTTTTACGAGCAGTACTTC	CASSHFYEQYF
TRBV12-5	TRBJ2-5	-	few	TGTGCTAGTGGCCTCCAAAGGGCGGGGAGATATGCGACCCAGTACTTC	CASGLQRAGRYATQYF
TRBV9	TRBJ2-2	-	few	TGTGCCAGCAGCCCCCAGGGACCCGCCGGAGGGGAGCTGTTTTTT	CASSPQGPAGGELFF
TRBV4-3	TRBJ1-2	-	-	TGCGCCTGCAGCCAAGAGCCCCGAAACAGTGTTAACTATGGCTACACCTTC	CACSQEPRNSVNYGYTF
TRBV5-1	TRBJ2-7	TRBD1	few	TGCGCCAGCAGCAGCGGGCCGGGACAGGGGGTCTACGAGCAGTACTTC	CASSSGPGQGVYEQYF
TRBV7-2	TRBJ2-7	TRBD1	-	TGTGCCAGCAGCTTTACAGGGGAGAGCGTAGGGTACTTC	CASSFTGESVGYF
TRBV5-1	TRBJ2-2	-	few	TGCGCCAGCACGGACGGCACCGGGGAGCTGTTTTTT	CASTDGTGELFF
TRBV15	TRBJ2-5	TRBD1	few	TGTGCCACCAGCAACTGGGACAGGGACCAAGAGACCCAGTACTTC	CATSNWDRDQETQYF
TRBV18	TRBJ1-2	-	-	TGTGCCAGCTCACCAGGGACGTCTGAGACCTTC	CASSPGTSETF
TRBV20-1	TRBJ1-3	-	many	TGCAGTGCTAGAGATCGATGGGAAAACACCATATATTTT	CSARDRWENTIYF
TRBV20-1	TRBJ2-7	TRBD2	-	TGCAGTGCTACTGGACTAGCGGGGGCCTACGAGCAGTACTTC	CSATGLAGAYEQYF
TRBV10-3	TRBJ2-5	TRBD2	few	TGTGCCATCAGTGAAACTAGCGGGGGAATAGAGACCCAGTACTTC	CAISETSGGIETQYF
TRBV6-2/TRBV6-3	TRBJ2-1	TRBD2	few	TGTGCCAGCAGAACGGTAGCGGGAGTCGTAAATGAGCAGTTCTTC	CASRTVAGVVNEQFF